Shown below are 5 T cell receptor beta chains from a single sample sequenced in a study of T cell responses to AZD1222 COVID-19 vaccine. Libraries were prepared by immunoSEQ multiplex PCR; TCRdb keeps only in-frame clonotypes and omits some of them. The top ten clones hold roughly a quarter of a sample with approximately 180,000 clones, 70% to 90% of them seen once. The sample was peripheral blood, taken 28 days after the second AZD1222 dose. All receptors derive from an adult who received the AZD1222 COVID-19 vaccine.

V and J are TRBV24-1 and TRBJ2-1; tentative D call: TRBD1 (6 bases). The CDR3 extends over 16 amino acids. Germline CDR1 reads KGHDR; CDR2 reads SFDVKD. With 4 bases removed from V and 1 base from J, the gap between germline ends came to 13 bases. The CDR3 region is CATSDRTVGSYNEQFF. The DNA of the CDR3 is TGTGCCACCAGTGACCGGACAGTTGGATCCTACAATGAGCAGTTCTTC.

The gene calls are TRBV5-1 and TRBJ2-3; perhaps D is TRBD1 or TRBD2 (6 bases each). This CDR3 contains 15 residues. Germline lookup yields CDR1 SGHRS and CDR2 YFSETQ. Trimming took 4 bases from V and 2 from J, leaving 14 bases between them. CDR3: CASSKNGGHTDTQYF. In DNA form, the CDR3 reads TGCGCCAGCAGCAAGAACGGGGGACACACAGATACGCAGTATTTT.

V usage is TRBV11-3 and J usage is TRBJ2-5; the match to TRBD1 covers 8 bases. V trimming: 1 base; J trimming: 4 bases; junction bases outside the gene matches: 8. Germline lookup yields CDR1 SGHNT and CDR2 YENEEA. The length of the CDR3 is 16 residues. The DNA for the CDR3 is TGTGCCAGCAGCTTAGGAGTCGACAGGGGAAGAGAGACCCAGTACTTC. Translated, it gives CASSLGVDRGRETQYF.

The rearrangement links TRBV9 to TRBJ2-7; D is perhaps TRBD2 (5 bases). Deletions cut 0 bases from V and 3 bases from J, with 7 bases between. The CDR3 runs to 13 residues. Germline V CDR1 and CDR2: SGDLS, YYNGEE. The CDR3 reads CASSVGGVYEQYF. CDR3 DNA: TGTGCCAGCAGCGTAGGGGGAGTCTACGAGCAGTACTTC. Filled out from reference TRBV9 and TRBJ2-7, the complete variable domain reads DSGVTQTPKHLITATGQRVTLRCSPRSGDLSVYWYQQSLDQGLQFLIQYYNGEERAKGNILERFSAQQFPDLHSELNLSSLELGDSALYFCASSVGGVYEQYFGPGTRLTVT.

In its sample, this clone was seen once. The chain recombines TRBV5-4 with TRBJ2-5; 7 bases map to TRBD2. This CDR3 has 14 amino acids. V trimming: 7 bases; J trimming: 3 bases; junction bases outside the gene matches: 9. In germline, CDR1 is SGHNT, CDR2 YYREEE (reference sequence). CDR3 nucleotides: TGTGCCAGCGCCGTTCGGGGAGGGGAAGAGACCCAGTACTTC. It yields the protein CASAVRGGEETQYF.